The rows below give T cell receptor beta chains drawn from one sample of a study of T cells in localized non-small cell lung cancer. TCRdb's table, derived via immunoSEQ multiplex PCR, lists solely in-frame clones and lacks some. Seen here are approximately 49,000 clones, around three quarters observed once, and the top ten hold about 15%. This sample comprised peripheral blood, obtained before any cancer treatment. The receptors stem from a man aged 40-75 years with stage I squamous cell lung carcinoma. Each CDR3 is given with its conserved first and last residue. Each record gives: V gene, J gene, CDR3 length, D gene, clone size, CDR3 DNA, CDR3 protein. D genes are given only for firm matches. Where a row states a size, it is once, few, many or the class of an expanded clone; other rows omit it.

V gene: TRBV7-8
J gene: TRBJ2-7
CDR3 length: 13
D gene: NA
clone size: NA
CDR3 DNA: TGTGCCAGCAGCTCAAACAAGGGAGTGGGGCAGTACTTC
CDR3 protein: CASSSNKGVGQYF

V gene: TRBV29-1
J gene: TRBJ2-4
CDR3 length: 16
D gene: TRBD1
clone size: NA
CDR3 DNA: TGCAGCGTTGAAGCCCGGGACAGGGGATTCAAAAACATTCAGTACTTC
CDR3 protein: CSVEARDRGFKNIQYF

V gene: TRBV7-9
J gene: TRBJ1-3
CDR3 length: 14
D gene: TRBD1
clone size: few
CDR3 DNA: TGTGCCAGCAGCGGGACAGGGGAGGATAACACCATATATTTT
CDR3 protein: CASSGTGEDNTIYF

V gene: TRBV28
J gene: TRBJ1-2
CDR3 length: 12
D gene: NA
clone size: NA
CDR3 DNA: TGTGCCAGCAAGAGGGAAATTAATGGCTACACCTTC
CDR3 protein: CASKREINGYTF

V gene: TRBV6-6
J gene: TRBJ2-5
CDR3 length: 15
D gene: NA
clone size: NA
CDR3 DNA: TGTGCCAGCAGTTACTCTCCCAACGGAGGGACTTCCCAGTACTTC
CDR3 protein: CASSYSPNGGTSQYF

V gene: TRBV10-1
J gene: TRBJ2-6
CDR3 length: 18
D gene: TRBD1
clone size: few
CDR3 DNA: TGCGCCAGCAGCTGGGACAGGGGGCCCTCATCTGGGGCCAACGTCCTGACTTTC
CDR3 protein: CASSWDRGPSSGANVLTF

V gene: TRBV5-1
J gene: TRBJ2-2
CDR3 length: 12
D gene: NA
clone size: NA
CDR3 DNA: TGCGCCAGCAGACTAGGAACCGGGGAGCTGTTTTTT
CDR3 protein: CASRLGTGELFF

V gene: TRBV7-2
J gene: TRBJ1-1
CDR3 length: 12
D gene: NA
clone size: once
CDR3 DNA: TGTGCCAGCAGCTTACAACCCACTGAAGCTTTCTTT
CDR3 protein: CASSLQPTEAFF

V gene: TRBV6-6
J gene: TRBJ2-7
CDR3 length: 14
D gene: TRBD1
clone size: NA
CDR3 DNA: TGTGCCAGCAGCATTAGACAGGGTTTCCACGAGCAGTACTTC
CDR3 protein: CASSIRQGFHEQYF

V gene: TRBV6-6
J gene: TRBJ2-1
CDR3 length: 11
D gene: NA
clone size: NA
CDR3 DNA: TGTGCCAGCATCCAGAGAGATGAGCAGTTCTTC
CDR3 protein: CASIQRDEQFF

V gene: TRBV4-2
J gene: TRBJ2-5
CDR3 length: 16
D gene: TRBD2
clone size: NA
CDR3 DNA: TGTACCAGCAGCCAACAAGGGACTAGCGGGGAGGAGGTCCAGTACTTC
CDR3 protein: CTSSQQGTSGEEVQYF

V gene: TRBV9
J gene: TRBJ2-5
CDR3 length: 16
D gene: NA
clone size: NA
CDR3 DNA: TGTGCCAGCAGTAAAGGGGGGGGCCAGTTGGGCGAGACCCAGTACTTC
CDR3 protein: CASSKGGGQLGETQYF

V gene: TRBV5-4
J gene: TRBJ1-2
CDR3 length: 13
D gene: NA
clone size: NA
CDR3 DNA: TGTGCCAGCAGCTTGGCCGGGCAAGGCGGCTACACCTTC
CDR3 protein: CASSLAGQGGYTF

V gene: TRBV6-1
J gene: TRBJ2-7
CDR3 length: 15
D gene: NA
clone size: NA
CDR3 DNA: TGTGCCAGCAGCCGAACAGGGCTTTCGGTCGACGAGCAGTACTTC
CDR3 protein: CASSRTGLSVDEQYF

V gene: TRBV29-1
J gene: TRBJ2-1
CDR3 length: 14
D gene: TRBD1
clone size: NA
CDR3 DNA: TGCAGCGTTGAGCCCCGGGACAGCCACAATGAGCAGTTCTTC
CDR3 protein: CSVEPRDSHNEQFF

V gene: TRBV5-1
J gene: TRBJ1-4
CDR3 length: 16
D gene: TRBD1
clone size: NA
CDR3 DNA: TGCGCCAGCAGCTCCGGACAGGGACACGCTAATGAAAAACTGTTTTTT
CDR3 protein: CASSSGQGHANEKLFF

V gene: TRBV11-2
J gene: TRBJ2-2
CDR3 length: 18
D gene: TRBD2
clone size: NA
CDR3 DNA: TGTGCCAGCAGCTCTCGGGGTAGCGGGGTGTCGAACACCGGGGAGCTGTTTTTT
CDR3 protein: CASSSRGSGVSNTGELFF

V gene: TRBV2
J gene: TRBJ2-5
CDR3 length: 13
D gene: NA
clone size: NA
CDR3 DNA: TGTGCCAGCAGGGCTAGCAAGGGAGAGACCCAGTACTTC
CDR3 protein: CASRASKGETQYF

V gene: TRBV18
J gene: TRBJ1-6
CDR3 length: 16
D gene: NA
clone size: NA
CDR3 DNA: TGTGCCAGCTCACCCACGGACGGAGGTCCCTATTCACCCCTCCACTTT
CDR3 protein: CASSPTDGGPYSPLHF

V gene: TRBV30
J gene: TRBJ2-4
CDR3 length: 16
D gene: NA
clone size: NA
CDR3 DNA: TGTGCCTGGAGTGTAGGGCAGGGACTAGCCAAAAACATTCAGTACTTC
CDR3 protein: CAWSVGQGLAKNIQYF

V gene: TRBV2
J gene: TRBJ1-5
CDR3 length: 15
D gene: TRBD1
clone size: few
CDR3 DNA: TGTGCCAGCAGTGGGACAGGGGGATCGAGACAGCCCCAGCATTTT
CDR3 protein: CASSGTGGSRQPQHF

V gene: TRBV7-3
J gene: TRBJ2-3
CDR3 length: 17
D gene: TRBD2
clone size: once
CDR3 DNA: TGTGCCAGCAGCGCCCGACTAGCGGGGGACCGCACAGATACGCAGTATTTT
CDR3 protein: CASSARLAGDRTDTQYF

V gene: TRBV10-3
J gene: TRBJ1-1
CDR3 length: 13
D gene: NA
clone size: NA
CDR3 DNA: TGTGCCATCAGTGAGTCATTGGGAACTGAAGCTTTCTTT
CDR3 protein: CAISESLGTEAFF

V gene: TRBV27
J gene: TRBJ2-7
CDR3 length: 15
D gene: NA
clone size: NA
CDR3 DNA: TGTGCCAGCAGTTCGGAACTACCGTCCTCCTACGAGCAGTACTTC
CDR3 protein: CASSSELPSSYEQYF

V gene: TRBV30
J gene: TRBJ2-5
CDR3 length: 12
D gene: NA
clone size: NA
CDR3 DNA: TGTGCCTGGAGTGTACTGGAGAACCCCCAGTACTTC
CDR3 protein: CAWSVLENPQYF

V gene: TRBV27
J gene: TRBJ2-1
CDR3 length: 15
D gene: NA
clone size: NA
CDR3 DNA: TGTGCCAGTTCACGGGACCCGAGCTCCTACAATGAGCAGTTCTTC
CDR3 protein: CASSRDPSSYNEQFF

V gene: TRBV28
J gene: TRBJ1-1
CDR3 length: 18
D gene: TRBD1
clone size: NA
CDR3 DNA: TGTGCCAGCAGTGGGTTTTCTTGGGAGGGGGCGGCGGACACTGAAGCTTTCTTT
CDR3 protein: CASSGFSWEGAADTEAFF

V gene: TRBV6-5
J gene: TRBJ2-5
CDR3 length: 14
D gene: NA
clone size: NA
CDR3 DNA: TGTGCCAGCACCATAAGTAGGGGATCAGAGACCCAGTACTTC
CDR3 protein: CASTISRGSETQYF

V gene: TRBV7-8
J gene: TRBJ1-4
CDR3 length: 14
D gene: NA
clone size: few
CDR3 DNA: TGTGCCAGCAGCTTAGTCGAGGGTAATGAAAAACTGTTTTTT
CDR3 protein: CASSLVEGNEKLFF

V gene: TRBV28
J gene: TRBJ2-2
CDR3 length: 15
D gene: NA
clone size: NA
CDR3 DNA: TGTGCCAGCAGTTTAGGGGCAGGGACAACCGGGGAGCTGTTTTTT
CDR3 protein: CASSLGAGTTGELFF

V gene: TRBV2
J gene: TRBJ1-6
CDR3 length: 15
D gene: NA
clone size: NA
CDR3 DNA: TGTGCCAGCAGTGAAGGAACAGGCCGTCATTCACCCCTCCACTTT
CDR3 protein: CASSEGTGRHSPLHF

V gene: TRBV25-1
J gene: TRBJ2-3
CDR3 length: 13
D gene: NA
clone size: few
CDR3 DNA: TGTGCCAGCGTTAATACAGGGCCAGATACGCAGTATTTT
CDR3 protein: CASVNTGPDTQYF

V gene: TRBV5-1
J gene: TRBJ1-4
CDR3 length: 15
D gene: NA
clone size: NA
CDR3 DNA: TGCGCCAGCAGCTTGGGGACACAGGGTAGTGAAAAACTGTTTTTT
CDR3 protein: CASSLGTQGSEKLFF

V gene: TRBV28
J gene: TRBJ1-1
CDR3 length: 13
D gene: NA
clone size: NA
CDR3 DNA: TGTGCCAGCAGTTTACCGCCTCGGGGGGAAGCTTTCTTT
CDR3 protein: CASSLPPRGEAFF

V gene: TRBV5-4
J gene: TRBJ1-1
CDR3 length: 15
D gene: NA
clone size: NA
CDR3 DNA: TGTGCCAGCAGCTTGGGTGGGACCGTGAACACTGAAGCTTTCTTT
CDR3 protein: CASSLGGTVNTEAFF

V gene: TRBV6-5
J gene: TRBJ1-4
CDR3 length: 15
D gene: NA
clone size: NA
CDR3 DNA: TGTGCCAGCAGTCGTCAGGGTTGGACTAATGAAAAACTGTTTTTT
CDR3 protein: CASSRQGWTNEKLFF

V gene: TRBV7-9
J gene: TRBJ2-1
CDR3 length: 12
D gene: NA
clone size: NA
CDR3 DNA: TGTGCCAGCAGCTCACAGGGAAATGAGCAGTTCTTC
CDR3 protein: CASSSQGNEQFF

V gene: TRBV4-3
J gene: TRBJ2-1
CDR3 length: 15
D gene: TRBD2
clone size: few
CDR3 DNA: TGCGCCAGCAGCCAACCTAGCGGGGGGGTCAATGAGCAGTTCTTC
CDR3 protein: CASSQPSGGVNEQFF

V gene: TRBV7-9
J gene: TRBJ2-3
CDR3 length: 17
D gene: NA
clone size: NA
CDR3 DNA: TGTGCCAGCAGCTTAGCGGGTGCGGGGGCTCGCACAGATACGCAGTATTTT
CDR3 protein: CASSLAGAGARTDTQYF

V gene: TRBV20-1
J gene: TRBJ2-1
CDR3 length: 11
D gene: NA
clone size: NA
CDR3 DNA: TGCAGTGCTTCTGAACAGCGTGAGCAGTTCTTC
CDR3 protein: CSASEQREQFF

V gene: TRBV5-1
J gene: TRBJ1-1
CDR3 length: 15
D gene: NA
clone size: NA
CDR3 DNA: TGCGCCAGCAGCTTGGCAGACCGGTGGGACACTGAAGCTTTCTTT
CDR3 protein: CASSLADRWDTEAFF

V gene: TRBV6-6
J gene: TRBJ1-6
CDR3 length: 15
D gene: TRBD1
clone size: NA
CDR3 DNA: TGTGCCAGCAGTAACCGGGACAGGGATCATTCACCCCTCCACTTT
CDR3 protein: CASSNRDRDHSPLHF

V gene: TRBV18
J gene: TRBJ2-7
CDR3 length: 14
D gene: TRBD2
clone size: NA
CDR3 DNA: TGTGCCAGCTCACCACCGGGGAGGGCCCACGAGCAGTACTTC
CDR3 protein: CASSPPGRAHEQYF

V gene: TRBV28
J gene: TRBJ2-1
CDR3 length: 14
D gene: NA
clone size: NA
CDR3 DNA: TGTGCCAGCGTTCCTTCCACGGGGGCTAATGAGCAGTTCTTC
CDR3 protein: CASVPSTGANEQFF

V gene: TRBV6-5
J gene: TRBJ1-1
CDR3 length: 12
D gene: NA
clone size: NA
CDR3 DNA: TGTGCCAGCAGTTACTCAAACACTGAAGCTTTCTTT
CDR3 protein: CASSYSNTEAFF

V gene: TRBV28
J gene: TRBJ1-4
CDR3 length: 15
D gene: NA
clone size: NA
CDR3 DNA: TGTGCCAGCAGCGGAGGGGGGGCTTATAATGAAAAACTGTTTTTT
CDR3 protein: CASSGGGAYNEKLFF

V gene: TRBV30
J gene: TRBJ2-5
CDR3 length: 16
D gene: TRBD2
clone size: NA
CDR3 DNA: TGTGCCTGGGGTGGGCTAGCGGGGGCTATCCAAGAGACCCAGTACTTC
CDR3 protein: CAWGGLAGAIQETQYF

V gene: TRBV19
J gene: TRBJ2-5
CDR3 length: 13
D gene: NA
clone size: NA
CDR3 DNA: TGTGCCAGTAGTACCCGCCTAGCGGAGACCCAGTACTTC
CDR3 protein: CASSTRLAETQYF

V gene: TRBV19
J gene: TRBJ2-5
CDR3 length: 12
D gene: TRBD2
clone size: NA
CDR3 DNA: TGTGCCAGTGGGACTAGCGGGGAGACCCAGTACTTC
CDR3 protein: CASGTSGETQYF

V gene: TRBV5-1
J gene: TRBJ2-1
CDR3 length: 14
D gene: NA
clone size: NA
CDR3 DNA: TGCGCCAGCAGCAGGGCCCCGGCCGGGGATGAGCAGTTCTTC
CDR3 protein: CASSRAPAGDEQFF

V gene: TRBV5-1
J gene: TRBJ1-6
CDR3 length: 13
D gene: NA
clone size: few
CDR3 DNA: TGCGCCAGCAGGGGAACAGATAATTCACCCCTCCACTTT
CDR3 protein: CASRGTDNSPLHF